Listed here are 25 T cell receptor beta chains from one sample, sequenced in a study of T cells in localized non-small cell lung cancer. Data came from immunoSEQ multiplex PCR; TCRdb stores just in-frame clones and leaves some out. The sample includes about 2,600 clones, approximately 30% of them seen just once. The source material was lung tumor tissue, sampled before any cancer treatment. The source of these receptors is an older male donor with stage III squamous cell lung carcinoma.

This rearrangement joins TRBV21-1 to TRBJ1-1. TRBV21-1 is recorded as a pseudogene. The CDR3 has 15 residues. CDR3 coding DNA: TGTGCCAGCAGCGGGGCAGGAGGGCCGGGGACTGAAGCTTTCTTT. Translated, it gives CASSGAGGPGTEAFF.

J is TRBJ2-3 and V is TRBV9; TRBD2 matches at 9 bases. The CDR3 runs 15 residues. Germline-derived CDR1 and CDR2 are SGDLS and YYNGEE. The trim removed 0 bases at V and 4 bases at J, leaving 3 bases unmatched. The CDR3, as DNA: TGTGCCAGCAGCGTAGATAGCGGGAGCGCAGATACGCAGTATTTT. Translation gives CASSVDSGSADTQYF.

The gene calls are TRBV19 and TRBJ2-5; D remains unclear. The CDR3 is 11 amino acids. Trimming shortened V by 8 bases and J by 5 bases, and 9 bases separated the two germline ends. CDR1 and CDR2 (germline): LNHDA, SQIVND (reference sequence). This CDR3 is CASLPSETQYF. DNA for the CDR3: TGTGCCAGTCTACCCTCGGAGACCCAGTACTTC. The whole variable domain, remainder taken from reference TRBV19 and TRBJ2-5, is DGGITQSPKYLFRKEGQNVTLSCEQNLNHDAMYWYRQDPGQGLRLIYYSQIVNDFQKGDIAEGYSVSREKKESFPLTVTSAQKNPTAFYLCASLPSETQYFGPGTRLLVL.

This clone was seen only a few times. The rearrangement joins TRBV10-3 to TRBJ2-7; D unresolved. CDR3 length equals 14 residues. V lost 10 bases, J lost 2 bases, and 18 bases lay in between. Germline loops: CDR1 ENHRY, CDR2 SYGVKD. CDR3 in amino acids: CATIWEDNPYEQYF. The CDR3 bases are TGTGCCACCATATGGGAAGACAACCCCTACGAGCAGTACTTC.

The chain employs TRBV11-3 and TRBJ2-1, with a tentative D call TRBD2 (6 bases). The CDR3 covers 14 residues. Germline V gene data show CDR1 as SGHNT and CDR2 as YENEEA. Trimming shortened V by 5 bases and J by 7 bases, and 15 bases separated the two germline ends. DNA of the CDR3: TGTGCCAGCAGCCCGACCGGGAGCGGAAATGAGCAGTTCTTC. This codes for CASSPTGSGNEQFF.

This clone has a handful of counts. The V call is TRBV29-1, the J call TRBJ2-1; 7 nucleotides align to TRBD2. The CDR3 consists of 15 residues. Germline V gene sequence: CDR1 SQVTM, CDR2 ANQGSEA. Germline trimming cut 5 bases from V and 0 bases from J; bases unmatched to any gene: 7. DNA for the CDR3: TGCAGCGTTTATGCTAGCGGAACCTCCTACAATGAGCAGTTCTTC. This translates into CSVYASGTSYNEQFF.

The rearrangement uses TRBV28 and TRBJ2-3; 9 nucleotides align to TRBD2. Germline V gene sequence: CDR1 MDHEN, CDR2 SYDVKM. This CDR3 contains 14 residues. The V segment lost 6 bases and the J segment 4 bases; nucleotides outside the gene matches: 5. CDR3 coding DNA: TGTGCCAGCAGATTTAGCGGGAGCGCAGATACGCAGTATTTT. Translation gives CASRFSGSADTQYF.

V usage is TRBV30 and J usage is TRBJ2-1; D is ambiguous. This CDR3 is 13 amino acids long. CDR1 and CDR2 from the germline V gene are GTSNPN and SVGIG (reference sequence). The V and J ends lost 2 bases and 0 bases respectively, with 5 bases between them. CDR3 region: CAWSLSSYNEQFF. As DNA, the CDR3 is TGTGCCTGGAGTCTGAGCTCCTACAATGAGCAGTTCTTC.

This clone came up a few times. CDR3 sequence: CASSFSDSLYNEQFF. CDR3 nucleotide sequence: TGTGCCAGCAGCTTTTCGGACAGCTTATACAATGAGCAGTTCTTC. V and J are TRBV11-3 and TRBJ2-1, with D maybe TRBD1 (6 bases). This CDR3 is built from 15 residues. The ends were cut back, 3 bases at V and 4 bases at J, with 13 bases in the middle. Germline values: CDR1 SGHNT, CDR2 YENEEA.

This clone was observed a handful of times. The V gene is TRBV25-1, the J gene TRBJ2-6, with a weak D call TRBD1 (6 bases). From germline, CDR1 is MGHDK and CDR2 SYGVNS. This CDR3 is 15 amino acids long. V gave up 4 bases and J gave up 4 bases, with 11 bases separating them. The CDR3 sequence: CASSATGSGANVLTF. CDR3 nucleotide sequence: TGTGCCAGCAGTGCCACAGGGTCCGGGGCCAACGTCCTGACTTTC.

In this sample, this clone turned up a few times. The chain has TRBV9 and TRBJ2-1, with 8 bases fitting TRBD2. The CDR3 extends over 15 amino acids. The V gene end was trimmed by 5 bases and the J gene end by 8 bases; junction bases not matched to a gene: 12. Germline values: CDR1 SGDLS, CDR2 YYNGEE. CDR3 amino acids: CASSERSGSVYEQFF. The CDR3 region has the DNA TGTGCCAGCAGTGAACGGAGCGGGAGTGTATATGAGCAGTTCTTC.

By its share, this clone is medium-sized (0.01 to 0.1%). This chain joins TRBV9 and TRBJ2-7, with a tentative D call TRBD2 (5 bases). From germline, CDR1 is SGDLS and CDR2 YYNGEE. The CDR3 sequence is 14 residues long. Trimming cost V 5 bases and J 2 bases, with 14 bases left between them. The CDR3: CASRARTETYEQYF. The CDR3 nucleotides read TGTGCCAGCAGGGCTAGGACTGAGACCTACGAGCAGTACTTC.

The chain recombines TRBV30 with TRBJ2-1, with D tentatively TRBD1 or TRBD2 (6 bases each). This CDR3 region has 16 residues. Germline V CDR1 and CDR2: GTSNPN, SVGIG (reference sequence). Trimming pared 4 bases from V and 0 bases from J, leaving 16 bases between. CDR3 sequence reads: CAWIKGGIYSYNEQFF. The CDR3 DNA sequence: TGTGCCTGGATCAAAGGGGGGATATACTCCTACAATGAGCAGTTCTTC.

The genes are TRBV6-8 and TRBJ2-3, with D possibly being TRBD2 (6 bases). Germline-derived CDR1 and CDR2 are MNHGY and SAAAGT. CDR3 length equals 14 residues. V lost 2 bases, J lost 4 bases, and 10 bases lay in between. The CDR3 loop is CASSYEGGADTQYF. In nucleotides, the CDR3 is TGTGCCAGCAGTTACGAGGGAGGTGCAGATACGCAGTATTTT.

The chain links TRBV5-1 to TRBJ2-7; 11 nucleotides align to TRBD1. Losses at the gene ends were 3 bases for V and 5 bases for J; bases not matched to a gene: 10. Germline CDR1 SGHRS, CDR2 YFSETQ. The CDR3 length is 16 residues. The CDR3: CASSWSTGTGGNEQYF. Written as DNA, the CDR3 is TGCGCCAGCAGCTGGTCGACCGGGACAGGGGGGAACGAGCAGTACTTC.

This clone was observed a few times. This chain uses TRBV15 with TRBJ1-1, with D possibly TRBD1 on 6 matching bases. This CDR3 region has 14 residues. The germline V and J ends were trimmed by 0 bases and 7 bases, with 12 bases remaining between them. Looked up from germline, CDR1 is LNHNV and CDR2 is YYDKDF (reference sequence). CDR3 sequence (DNA): TGTGCCACCAGCAGAGAGAAAGGGGGGTATGAAGCTTTCTTT. Protein: CATSREKGGYEAFF.

The rearrangement joins TRBV28 to TRBJ2-3, with 10 bases lining up with TRBD2. V gave up 2 bases and J gave up 4 bases; unmatched junction bases: 6. This CDR3 contains 16 residues. Germline lookup yields CDR1 MDHEN and CDR2 SYDVKM. The CDR3 DNA reads as TGTGCCAGCAGTTTAAGCGGAGCGGGAGGGTCAGATACGCAGTATTTT. This sequence encodes CASSLSGAGGSDTQYF.

V and J are TRBV6-7 and TRBJ2-7; D is unresolved. Being an ORF, TRBV6-7 has a function that is uncertain. Trimming shortened V by 3 bases and J by 7 bases, and 7 bases separated the two germline ends. The CDR3 totals 11 residues. The CDR3 sequence is CASSYAQEQYF. In DNA form, the CDR3 reads TGTGCCAGCAGTTATGCCCAGGAGCAGTACTTC.

Sample share makes this clone medium-sized. This chain uses TRBV11-3 with TRBJ2-2, with 10 bases fitting TRBD2. This CDR3 is built from 18 residues. After removal of 1 base from V and 1 base from J, the junction contained 6 bases not matched to a gene. In germline, CDR1 is SGHNT, CDR2 YENEEA. Written as DNA, the CDR3 is TGTGCCAGCAGCTTAGTCGCTAGCGGGAGACTGAACACCGGGGAGCTGTTTTTT. The encoded protein is CASSLVASGRLNTGELFF.

The chain is built from TRBV15 and TRBJ2-1; TRBD2 agrees at 11 bases. Germline V gives CDR1 LNHNV, CDR2 YYDKDF (reference sequence). This CDR3 contains 14 residues. V dropped 6 bases and J dropped 5; count of bases not matched to a gene: 3. CDR3: CATRGTSGHNEQFF. CDR3 nucleotides: TGTGCCACCAGGGGGACTAGCGGTCACAATGAGCAGTTCTTC.

The chain links TRBV28 to TRBJ2-7; 7 bases align to TRBD2. The CDR3 has 14 residues. V shed 7 bases, J shed 4 bases, and the junction held 10 bases outside the gene matches. Germline lookup yields CDR1 MDHEN and CDR2 SYDVKM. As DNA, the CDR3 is TGTGCCAGCAACCCGTCTAGCGGAGTTTACGAGCAGTACTTC. It translates to CASNPSSGVYEQYF.

This clone counts as large (0.1 to 1%). The V and J genes are TRBV19 and TRBJ2-7; D is unclear. The CDR3 length is 14 residues. Per germline, CDR1 LNHDA and CDR2 SQIVND (reference sequence). Trimming left V 1 base short and J 2 bases short, with 9 bases between. The CDR3 region is CASSIGPGPYEQYF. The CDR3 DNA reads TGTGCCAGTAGTATAGGGCCAGGCCCCTACGAGCAGTACTTC.

This chain uses TRBV7-6 with TRBJ2-7; tentative D call: TRBD1 (6 bases). CDR1 is SGHVS, CDR2 FNYEAQ, per germline. Trimming stripped 5 bases from V and 1 base from J, with 15 bases between. This CDR3 is built from 15 residues. The DNA of the CDR3 is TGTGCCAGCAGCCTCTATTCAGGGACATCCTACGAGCAGTACTTC. It yields the protein CASSLYSGTSYEQYF. Based on the CDR3 plus reference TRBV7-6 and TRBJ2-7, the full variable domain is GAGVSQSPRYKVTKRGQDVALRCDPISGHVSLYWYRQALGQGPEFLTYFNYEAQQDKSGLPNDRFSAERPEGSISTLTIQRTEQRDSAMYRCASSLYSGTSYEQYFGPGTRLTVT.

This clone is medium-sized within its sample. This rearrangement joins TRBV11-3 to TRBJ2-7, with 9 bases lining up with TRBD1. Germline CDR1 is SGHNT and CDR2 is YENEEA. CDR3 length equals 15 residues. Trimming took 2 bases from V and 1 from J; bases not matched to a gene: 3. The CDR3 protein is CASSLWGQGSYEQYF. Here the CDR3 DNA reads TGTGCCAGCAGCTTATGGGGACAGGGTTCCTACGAGCAGTACTTC.

This clone was detected once. CDR3 in DNA: TGTGCCAGCCGAACTAGCGGGAGCTACAATGAGCAGTTCTTC. Translation: CASRTSGSYNEQFF. The V call is TRBV14, the J call TRBJ2-1; 11 bases are shared with TRBD2. The germline CDR1 and CDR2 sequences are SGHDN and FVKESK. The J segment lost 3 bases and the V segment lost 8 bases, leaving 3 bases of the junction unmatched. This CDR3 has 14 amino acids.